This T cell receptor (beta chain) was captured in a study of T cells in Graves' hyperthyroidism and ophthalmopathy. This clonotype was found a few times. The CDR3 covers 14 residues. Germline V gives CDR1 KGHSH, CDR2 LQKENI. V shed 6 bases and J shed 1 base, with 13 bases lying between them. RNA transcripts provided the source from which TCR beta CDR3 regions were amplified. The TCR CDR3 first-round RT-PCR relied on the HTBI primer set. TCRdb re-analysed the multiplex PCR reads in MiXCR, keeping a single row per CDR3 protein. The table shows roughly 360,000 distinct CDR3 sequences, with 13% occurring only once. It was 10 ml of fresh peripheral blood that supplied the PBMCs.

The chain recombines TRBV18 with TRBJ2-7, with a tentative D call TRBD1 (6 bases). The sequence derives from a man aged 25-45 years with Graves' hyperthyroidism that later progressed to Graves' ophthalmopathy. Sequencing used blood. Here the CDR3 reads CASSPRDKSYEQYF. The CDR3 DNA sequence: TGTGCCAGCTCCCCGAGGGACAAGTCCTACGAGCAGTACTTC. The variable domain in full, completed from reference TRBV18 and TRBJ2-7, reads NAGVMQNPRHLVRRRGQEARLRCSPMKGHSHVYWYRQLPEEGLKFMVYLQKENIIDESGMPKERFSAEFPKEGPSILRIQQVVRGDSAAYFCASSPRDKSYEQYFGPGTRLTVT.